This T cell receptor beta chain was sequenced during a study of cytomegalovirus exposure and HLA in healthy donors. The primer mix had 60 Vbeta and 13 Jbeta primers. Data came from immunoSEQ multiplex PCR; TCRdb stores just in-frame clones and leaves some out. The sample has about 98,000 clones, roughly 70% seen once. Trimming cost V 3 bases and J 0 bases; bases outside gene matches: 6. CDR1 SGHDN and CDR2 FVKESK come from the germline V gene. The CDR3 has 17 residues. Study findings and constraints: Cytomegalovirus status, reportedly, was diagnosed with high specificity and sensitivity by the classifier. Associated with cytomegalovirus, according to the listing, were 150 to 200 TCR beta chains. A missense DCLRE1C variant was associated with V- and J-gene trimming of TCR beta chains in a later analysis, and an independent cohort replicated the association. Earlier analysis yielded a pattern in which most TCR beta V segments were productive about 90% or about 30% of the time.

With respect to this clone: Its antigen is undetermined.

What was sequenced was PBMCs. The chain links TRBV14 to TRBJ1-3, with TRBD1 matching 9 bases. This receptor was identified in a male donor in good health and CMV-seronegative. CDR3 nucleotides: TGTGCCAGCAGCCAGGCGACAGGGGGATACTCTGGAAACACCATATATTTT. Translation gives CASSQATGGYSGNTIYF.